A selection of T cell receptor beta chains follows, all from one sample in a study of patients and donors after allogeneic stem cell transplantation. From the RT-PCR reads, TCRdb called clonotypes with MiXCR, one entry per CDR3 protein. The sample yields some 200,000 distinct CDR3 sequences, around two fifths seen once. The sample consisted of blood, either unsorted or a sorted T cell fraction (not recorded which). The receptor source for this set is a human donor who was either an allogeneic HSCT recipient or a stem cell or donor lymphocyte infusion donor (not recorded which). It is not recorded whose cells these are; they may come from a transplant donor. CDR3s include the opening cysteine and the closing phenylalanine or tryptophan. D genes are given only for firm matches. Clone size is given for some rows only: seen once, a few or many times, or a class if the clone is expanded.

>TRBJ2-7|.|TRBV5-6|.
CASSLNRLAYEQYF
TGTGCCAGCAGCTTGAATAGGCTTGCCTACGAGCAGTACTTC
>TRBJ2-5|.|TRBV4-2|.
CASSGVSETQYF
TGTGCCAGCAGTGGGGTTTCCGAGACCCAGTACTTC
>TRBJ1-2|.|TRBV5-6|.
CASSLGTRLIYGYTF
TGTGCCAGCAGCTTGGGGACAAGACTTATTTATGGCTACACCTTC
>TRBJ1-5|.|TRBV15|.
CATSRDRGNWQPQHF
TGTGCCACCAGCAGAGATAGGGGGAATTGGCAGCCCCAGCATTTT
>TRBJ1-4|.|TRBV7-2|.
CASSFSTLRGEKLFF
TGTGCCAGCAGCTTCTCTACCCTCCGGGGTGAAAAACTGTTTTTT
>TRBJ2-7|.|TRBV29-1|.
CSGAHPSGEQYF
TGCAGCGGGGCACACCCGTCGGGCGAGCAGTACTTC
>TRBJ2-7|few|TRBV20-1|.
CSAYRDPLYEQYF
TGCAGTGCTTACAGAGACCCCCTCTACGAGCAGTACTTC
>TRBJ1-1|many|TRBV12-3/TRBV12-4|.
CASSLKGNTEAFF
TGTGCCAGCAGCTTAAAGGGGAACACTGAAGCTTTCTTT
>TRBJ2-7|few|TRBV6-2/TRBV6-3|.
CASSSSDYEQYF
TGTGCCAGCAGTTCCTCTGACTACGAGCAGTACTTC
>TRBJ2-2|.|TRBV15|TRBD2
CATSRGTSGISDGELFF
TGTGCCACCAGCAGGGGGACTAGCGGGATTTCGGACGGGGAGCTGTTTTTT
>TRBJ1-3|.|TRBV30|.
CAWSLWRISGNTIYF
TGTGCCTGGAGTCTCTGGCGGATCTCTGGAAACACCATATATTTT
>TRBJ1-1|.|TRBV29-1|.
CSVGIGGRGMNTEAFF
TGCAGCGTTGGGATTGGCGGTCGGGGAATGAACACTGAAGCTTTCTTT
>TRBJ2-1|.|TRBV15|TRBD1
CATSRAGTGGMNEQFF
TGTGCCACCAGCAGAGCCGGGACAGGGGGTATGAATGAGCAGTTCTTC
>TRBJ1-6|.|TRBV18|.
CASSPPPLSPLHF
TGTGCCAGCTCACCACCTCCGCTATCACCCCTCCACTTT
>TRBJ1-4|few|TRBV5-1|TRBD1
CASSTDRARFNEKLFF
TGCGCCAGCAGCACGGACAGGGCACGTTTCAATGAAAAACTGTTTTTT
>TRBJ2-7|once|TRBV7-6|.
CASSLRGGSSYEQYF
TGTGCCAGCAGCTTACGGGGAGGAAGCTCCTACGAGCAGTACTTC
>TRBJ1-5|.|TRBV15|.
CATSREASRNQPQHF
TGTGCCACCAGCAGAGAGGCCAGTAGAAATCAGCCCCAGCATTTT
>TRBJ1-1|.|TRBV4-3|.
CASSLYQAEGTEAFF
TGCGCCAGCAGCCTGTATCAGGCGGAGGGCACTGAAGCTTTCTTT
>TRBJ2-3|.|TRBV27|TRBD2
CASSPIGLAGGPPDTQYF
TGTGCCAGCAGTCCCATAGGACTAGCGGGAGGGCCGCCAGATACGCAGTATTTT
>TRBJ2-7|.|TRBV20-1|.
CSARQLTSLLPYEQYF
TGCAGTGCTAGACAGTTAACGTCCCTTCTCCCCTACGAGCAGTACTTC
>TRBJ1-3|.|TRBV18|.
CASSPQDINSGNTIYF
TGTGCCAGCTCACCCCAGGACATTAACTCTGGAAACACCATATATTTT
>TRBJ2-4|.|TRBV2|TRBD1
CASSERTGTIQYF
TGTGCCAGCAGTGAAAGGACAGGGACCATTCAGTACTTC
>TRBJ1-1|few|TRBV7-2|.
CASSLDGQALPEAFF
TGTGCCAGCAGCTTAGATGGGCAGGCTCTACCTGAAGCTTTCTTT
>TRBJ2-5|once|TRBV5-1|TRBD1
CASSLGTGEETQYF
TGCGCCAGCAGCTTGGGGACAGGGGAAGAGACCCAGTACTTC
>TRBJ1-3|.|TRBV9|.
CASSEASRGSGNTIYF
TGTGCCAGCAGCGAGGCGTCGAGGGGCTCTGGAAACACCATATATTTT
>TRBJ2-7|.|TRBV15|TRBD2
CATSRETSGSYEQYF
TGTGCCACCAGCAGAGAAACTAGCGGGAGCTACGAGCAGTACTTC
>TRBJ1-1|few|TRBV19|.
CASSMTGTEAFF
TGTGCCAGTAGTATGACGGGAACTGAAGCTTTCTTT
>TRBJ2-7|few|TRBV12-3/TRBV12-4|.
CASSSPKGYEQYF
TGTGCCAGCAGTTCCCCCAAAGGGTACGAGCAGTACTTC
>TRBJ2-1|.|TRBV12-3/TRBV12-4|.
CASSPKSGDYNEQFF
TGTGCCAGCAGTCCCAAGAGCGGAGATTACAATGAGCAGTTCTTC
>TRBJ2-2|few|TRBV5-1|.
CASSSGRANTGELFF
TGCGCCAGCAGCTCCGGGAGAGCTAACACCGGGGAGCTGTTTTTT
>TRBJ2-1|.|TRBV12-3/TRBV12-4|.
CASSLGSQGPYNEQFF
TGTGCCAGCAGTTTGGGCTCGCAGGGCCCCTATAATGAGCAGTTCTTC
>TRBJ1-2|many|TRBV5-8|.
CASSLSYGYTF
TGTGCCAGCAGCCTGAGCTATGGCTACACCTTC
>TRBJ1-1|few|TRBV6-5|.
CASRRNREAFF
TGTGCCAGCAGAAGAAACAGAGAAGCTTTCTTT
>TRBJ2-7|.|TRBV6-2/TRBV6-3|.
CASSYSTLLAAYEQYF
TGTGCCAGCAGTTACTCGACGTTACTAGCAGCCTACGAGCAGTACTTC
>TRBJ1-3|.|TRBV7-2|.
CASSYGHQGNTIYF
TGTGCCAGCAGCTACGGGCATCAGGGAAACACCATATATTTT
>TRBJ2-3|.|TRBV19|.
CASSIGGGTDTQYF
TGTGCCAGTAGTATAGGGGGAGGCACAGATACGCAGTATTTT
>TRBJ2-1|.|TRBV7-6|.
CASSLAVGVPYNEQFF
TGTGCCAGCAGCTTAGCTGTGGGAGTCCCCTACAATGAGCAGTTCTTC
>TRBJ1-3|few|TRBV2|.
CASRGDRTGNTIYF
TGTGCCAGCAGGGGGGACCGAACTGGAAACACCATATATTTT
>TRBJ1-2|few|TRBV12-3/TRBV12-4|.
CASTPGQSPSGYTF
TGTGCCAGCACCCCCGGACAGTCTCCCTCTGGCTACACCTTC
>TRBJ2-7|.|TRBV4-1|TRBD2
CASSQLAGVIGEQYF
TGCGCCAGCAGCCAGCTAGCGGGAGTGATCGGCGAGCAGTACTTC
>TRBJ2-2|.|TRBV12-3/TRBV12-4|TRBD1
CASSGTGYTGELFF
TGTGCCAGCAGTGGGACAGGCTACACCGGGGAGCTGTTTTTT
>TRBJ1-2|.|TRBV15|.
CATSVRGLVYGYTF
TGTGCCACCAGCGTCAGGGGACTTGTCTATGGCTACACCTTC
>TRBJ2-7|.|TRBV2|TRBD2
CASLGVAGVYEQYF
TGTGCCAGCCTAGGGGTAGCGGGAGTCTACGAGCAGTACTTC
>TRBJ1-4|.|TRBV28|.
CASSLGRLNEKLFF
TGTGCCAGCAGTTTAGGGCGGCTTAATGAAAAACTGTTTTTT
>TRBJ2-7|.|TRBV5-1|.
CASSFEGESYEQYF
TGCGCCAGCAGCTTCGAGGGGGAATCCTACGAGCAGTACTTC
>TRBJ1-4|once|TRBV19|TRBD1
CASKPRDSFNEKLFF
TGTGCCAGTAAACCCCGGGACAGCTTTAATGAAAAACTGTTTTTT
>TRBJ1-1|.|TRBV12-3/TRBV12-4|.
CASSLPYWGNTEAFF
TGTGCCAGCAGTCTCCCCTATTGGGGGAACACTGAAGCTTTCTTT
>TRBJ2-2|.|TRBV7-2|.
CASSQPQGGTGELFF
TGTGCCAGCAGCCAACCCCAGGGCGGCACCGGGGAGCTGTTTTTT
>TRBJ1-2|.|TRBV29-1|.
CSVDQAENYAYTF
TGCAGCGTTGACCAGGCCGAGAACTATGCCTACACCTTC
>TRBJ1-5|.|TRBV30|.
CAWSGDRSGSGDQPQHF
TGTGCCTGGAGTGGTGACCGCTCTGGGAGCGGGGATCAGCCCCAGCATTTT
>TRBJ2-5|.|TRBV7-6|.
CASSLLLRGQETQYF
TGTGCCAGCAGCTTATTGCTCAGGGGTCAAGAGACCCAGTACTTC
>TRBJ1-2|.|TRBV7-2|.
CASSLGGPHTF
TGTGCCAGCAGCTTAGGGGGGCCCCACACCTTC